The T cell receptor beta chain under discussion was sequenced for a study of cytomegalovirus exposure and HLA in healthy donors. Trimming at V came to 6 bases and at J to 1 base, leaving 6 bases not matched to a gene. Germline V gives CDR1 KGHSH, CDR2 LQKENI. The length of the CDR3 is 14 residues. In the PCR, 60 Vbeta and 13 Jbeta primers were used. Measured with immunoSEQ multiplex PCR; TCRdb has only the in-frame clones, and not every one. The data contain 150,000 to 180,000 clones, 60% to 80% of them singletons. Sequencing was carried out using PBMCs. This chain links TRBV18 with TRBJ2-7, with 7 bases identical to TRBD1. The sequence came from a man aged 30-40 years in good health and CMV-seropositive. CDR3 bases: TGTGCCAGCTCGCCGACAGGGTCGTCCTACGAGCAGTACTTC. Translating it yields CASSPTGSSYEQYF.